Reported below is one TCR beta chain. Its specificity is unknown. After removal of 0 bases from V and 8 bases from J, the junction contained 9 bases not matched to a gene. The CDR3 is 16 residues long. The germline gives CDR1 LNHNV, CDR2 YYDKDF (reference sequence). Time point meaning: baseline, week 1 (first vaccination visit). Regarding treatment: pre-vaccination baseline after standard-of-care therapy. The source of the sample is a study of a mutant IDH1 vaccine in newly diagnosed glioma. Notes on the study in general: With respect to changes in top peripheral T cell clonotypes, pseudoprogression seemed unrelated.

This table comes from immunoSEQ multiplex PCR, and its TCRdb copy is limited to in-frame clones, with some not included. Altogether 45,000 to 55,000 clones are present, more than 80% being singletons, with the ten largest covering around 2.5%. This TCR was sampled from a man in his forties with glioma. This material consisted of PBMCs, taken from a glioma patient treated with radiotherapy, temozolomide or both. The gene calls are TRBV15 and TRBJ1-4, with 7 bases identical to TRBD1. This chain's CDR3 is CATSRDRGRGREKLFF. The CDR3 nucleotides are TGTGCCACCAGCAGAGATCGGGGGAGGGGGCGGGAAAAACTGTTTTTT.